The rows below give T cell receptor beta chains drawn from one sample of a study of OX40 agonist ivuxolimab in advanced cancers. Sequencing used immunoSEQ multiplex PCR; TCRdb keeps in-frame clones, though not all of them. The sample has about 78,000 clones; roughly nine tenths are singletons. Source: CD4+ or CD8+ T cells sorted from blood, taken in a trial of the OX40 agonist ivuxolimab. The receptors stem from an adult with an advanced solid tumor such as melanoma, head and neck, liver or kidney cancer. Both conserved end residues are part of each CDR3. D genes are given only for firm matches. Rows may omit the clone size; those that give it use once, few, many or a size class.

D	V	size	J	DNA	CDR3
.	TRBV7-9	.	TRBJ2-7	TGTGCCAGCAGCTTAGCGTCGGGGACCTCTTACGAGCAGTACTTC	CASSLASGTSYEQYF
.	TRBV5-1	.	TRBJ2-3	TGCGCCAGCTCCTACGGGCCCCTTAGCACAGATACGCAGTATTTT	CASSYGPLSTDTQYF
.	TRBV10-3	.	TRBJ1-6	TGTGCCATCAGTGAGGAGGGGGGCGGGGATTCACCCCTCCACTTT	CAISEEGGGDSPLHF
.	TRBV27	once	TRBJ1-1	TGTGCCAGCAGTTTTTTATCTAAGATAAGGCCCCGCTTAATGAACACTGAAGCTTTCTTT	CASSFLSKIRPRLMNTEAFF
.	TRBV7-9	.	TRBJ2-2	TGTGCCAACAGGACCGGGGAGCTGTTTTTT	CANRTGELFF
TRBD2	TRBV27	.	TRBJ2-7	TGTGCCAGCAGTTTATCCACCGGGACTAGCCTCTACGAGCAGTACTTC	CASSLSTGTSLYEQYF
TRBD1	TRBV5-1	.	TRBJ2-1	TGCGCCAGCAGCTCGGGACAGGGGGTTGTGAATGAGCAGTTCTTC	CASSSGQGVVNEQFF
.	TRBV15	.	TRBJ2-5	TGTGCCACCAGCAGAGACAGTGGGGAGACCCAGTACTTC	CATSRDSGETQYF
TRBD1	TRBV5-4	.	TRBJ1-1	TGTGCCAGCAGCGGGTCCCGGGACAGGACCCTCGAAGCTTTCTTT	CASSGSRDRTLEAFF
TRBD1	TRBV6-5	.	TRBJ1-1	TGTGCCAGCAGCAGCACAGGGGGGTTGGACACTGAAGCTTTCTTT	CASSSTGGLDTEAFF
TRBD1	TRBV7-9	.	TRBJ2-2	TGTGCCAGCAGCTTAAGGGCGACAGGGGGTATCGGGGAGCTGTTTTTT	CASSLRATGGIGELFF